The following is a T cell receptor beta chain sequence with its context. The authors' processing: It was from reference gene primer amplification that nucleated cell counts were estimated. Assay used: immunoSEQ multiplex PCR; TCRdb lists only in-frame clones, some missing. The DNA gave D and trimming, while V, J and clone size come from that table. The table has 340,000 or so clones, around 86% seen once. The sample comes from a study of blood T cell repertoires in COVID-19. Study-wide background: Donors in the United States, Italy and Spain gave samples during acute or convalescent COVID-19. Nucleic acid was either cDNA or gDNA, and it came from T cells, B-cell-depleted T cells, or PBMCs.

The CDR3 covers 18 residues. V gave up 4 bases and J gave up 6 bases; unmatched junction bases: 21. The receptor was derived from a man aged 45-65 years with active or convalescent COVID-19. This chain joins TRBV5-3 and TRBJ1-2, with 7 bases identical to TRBD1. TRBV5-3 is an open reading frame whose function is uncertain. The sample taken for sequencing was peripheral blood. CDR3: CARSHRRGKTGKPNGYTF. DNA of the CDR3: TGTGCCAGAAGCCACCGTCGTGGTAAGACAGGGAAGCCCAATGGCTACACCTTC.